This record concerns one TCR beta chain sequence. The data belong to a study of T cell changes during pregnancy in multiple sclerosis. Germline V gene lookup returns CDR1 MNHNS and CDR2 SASEGT. The CDR3 contains 13 residues. Clones were sequenced by immunoSEQ multiplex PCR, and TCRdb holds only the in-frame ones, with some missing. Among about 36,000 clones listed, just over 90% were seen once. The rearrangement links TRBV6-1 to TRBJ2-7; D may be TRBD1 (6 bases). The source is a female donor with multiple sclerosis, enrolled in a pregnancy study. Sequencing was performed on CD4+ T cells from peripheral blood mononuclear cells, taken after pregnancy. Written as DNA, the CDR3 is TGTGTGTCCGGGACACTAAATAACTACGAGCAGTACTTC. Encoded protein: CVSGTLNNYEQYF.